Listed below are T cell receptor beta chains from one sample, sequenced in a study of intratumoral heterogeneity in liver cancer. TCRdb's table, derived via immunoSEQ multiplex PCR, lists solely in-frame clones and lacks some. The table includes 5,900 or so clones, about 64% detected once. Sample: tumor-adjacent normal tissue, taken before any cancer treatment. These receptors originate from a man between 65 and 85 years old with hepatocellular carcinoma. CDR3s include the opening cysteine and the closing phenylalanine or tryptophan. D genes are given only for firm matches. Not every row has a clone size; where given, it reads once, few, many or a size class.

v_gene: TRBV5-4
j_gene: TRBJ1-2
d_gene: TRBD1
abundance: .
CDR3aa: CASSLGQGISIYGYTF
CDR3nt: TGTGCCAGCAGCTTGGGACAGGGAATAAGCATCTATGGCTACACCTTC

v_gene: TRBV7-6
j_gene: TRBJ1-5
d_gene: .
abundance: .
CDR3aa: CASSPGAGRSQPQHF
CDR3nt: TGTGCCAGCAGCCCGGGGGCAGGGAGGTCTCAGCCCCAGCATTTT

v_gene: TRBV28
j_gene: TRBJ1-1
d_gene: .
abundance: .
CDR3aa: CASSRPLFWDPMNTEAFF
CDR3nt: TGTGCCAGCAGTCGACCCCTCTTTTGGGACCCGATGAACACTGAAGCTTTCTTT

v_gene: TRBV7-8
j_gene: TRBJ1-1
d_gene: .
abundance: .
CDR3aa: CASSSPGLAYEAFF
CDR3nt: TGTGCCAGCAGCTCTCCGGGACTGGCTTATGAAGCTTTCTTT

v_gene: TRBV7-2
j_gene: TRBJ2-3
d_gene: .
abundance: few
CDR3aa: CASSLGVSLSTDTQYF
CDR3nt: TGTGCCAGCAGCTTAGGAGTTAGCCTCAGCACAGATACGCAGTATTTT

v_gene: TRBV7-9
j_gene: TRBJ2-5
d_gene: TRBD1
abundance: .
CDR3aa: CASSVQGTQETQYF
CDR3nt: TGTGCCAGCAGCGTACAGGGGACCCAAGAGACCCAGTACTTC

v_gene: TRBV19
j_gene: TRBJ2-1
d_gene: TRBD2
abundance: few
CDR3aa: CASSIARRLAGGQNEQFF
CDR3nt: TGTGCCAGTAGTATAGCCCGCCGACTAGCGGGGGGGCAGAATGAGCAGTTCTTC

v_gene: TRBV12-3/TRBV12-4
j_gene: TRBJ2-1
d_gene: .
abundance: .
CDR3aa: CASSLDRRREQFF
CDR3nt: TGTGCCAGCAGTTTAGATCGTCGTCGTGAGCAGTTCTTC

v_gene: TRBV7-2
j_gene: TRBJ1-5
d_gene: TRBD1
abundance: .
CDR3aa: CASSLDRQGFQPQHF
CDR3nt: TGTGCCAGCAGCTTAGATAGACAGGGATTCCAGCCCCAGCATTTT

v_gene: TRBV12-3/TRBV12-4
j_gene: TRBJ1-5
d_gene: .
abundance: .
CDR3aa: CASSLRQPQHF
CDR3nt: TGTGCCAGCAGTTTGAGGCAGCCCCAGCATTTT

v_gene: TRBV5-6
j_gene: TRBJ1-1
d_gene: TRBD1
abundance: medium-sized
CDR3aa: CASSWDSSVYTEAFF
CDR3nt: TGTGCCAGCAGCTGGGACAGCAGTGTCTACACTGAAGCTTTCTTT

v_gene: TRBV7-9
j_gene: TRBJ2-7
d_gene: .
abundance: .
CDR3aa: CASSSGGYSIGEQYF
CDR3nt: TGTGCCAGCAGCTCGGGGGGCTACTCAATCGGCGAGCAGTACTTC

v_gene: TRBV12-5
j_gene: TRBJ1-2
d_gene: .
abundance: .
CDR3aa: CASGLEPVVGYTF
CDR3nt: TGTGCTAGTGGTTTGGAGCCAGTCGTTGGCTACACCTTC

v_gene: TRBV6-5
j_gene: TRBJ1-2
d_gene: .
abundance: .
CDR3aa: CASRRVNYGYTF
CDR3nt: TGTGCCAGCAGAAGGGTCAACTATGGCTACACCTTC

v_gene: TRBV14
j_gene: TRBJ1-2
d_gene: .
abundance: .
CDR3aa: CASGPREYGYTF
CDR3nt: TGTGCCAGCGGTCCCCGAGAGTATGGCTACACCTTC

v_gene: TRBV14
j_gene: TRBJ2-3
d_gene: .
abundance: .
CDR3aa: CASSLSYNTQYF
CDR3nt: TGTGCCAGCAGCCTTTCTTACAATACGCAGTATTTT

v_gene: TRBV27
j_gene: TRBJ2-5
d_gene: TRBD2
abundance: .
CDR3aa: CASSGWGGKEETQYF
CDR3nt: TGTGCCAGCAGTGGTTGGGGGGGGAAGGAAGAGACCCAGTACTTC

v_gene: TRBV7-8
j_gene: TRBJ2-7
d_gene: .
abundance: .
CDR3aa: CASTPPGTSYEQYF
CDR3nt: TGTGCCAGCACCCCGCCGGGAACCTCCTACGAGCAGTACTTC

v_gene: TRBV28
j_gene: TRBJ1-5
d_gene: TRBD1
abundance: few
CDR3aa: CASSLRDRGRNQPQHF
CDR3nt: TGTGCCAGCAGTTTACGGGACAGGGGCCGCAATCAGCCCCAGCATTTT

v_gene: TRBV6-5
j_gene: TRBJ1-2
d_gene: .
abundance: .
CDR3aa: CATWGGEGNYGYTF
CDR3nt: TGTGCCACATGGGGGGGAGAGGGTAACTATGGCTACACCTTC

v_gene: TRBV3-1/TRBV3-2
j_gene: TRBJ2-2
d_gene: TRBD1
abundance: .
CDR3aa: CASSLTGTENTGELFF
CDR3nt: TGTGCCAGCAGTCTTACAGGGACAGAGAACACCGGGGAGCTGTTTTTT

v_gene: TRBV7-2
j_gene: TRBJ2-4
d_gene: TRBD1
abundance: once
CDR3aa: CASSSRGQGQYF
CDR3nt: TGTGCCAGCAGCTCCCGAGGACAGGGCCAGTACTTC

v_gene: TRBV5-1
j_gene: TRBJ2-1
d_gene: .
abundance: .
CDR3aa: CASSTLGTSYNEQFF
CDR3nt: TGCGCCAGCAGTACGCTAGGAACCTCCTACAATGAGCAGTTCTTC

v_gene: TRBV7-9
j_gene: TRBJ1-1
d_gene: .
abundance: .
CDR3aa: CASSLGTVNTEAFF
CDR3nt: TGTGCCAGCAGCTTGGGTACAGTGAACACTGAAGCTTTCTTT

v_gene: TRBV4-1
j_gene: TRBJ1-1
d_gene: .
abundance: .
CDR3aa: CASSPTGAEAFF
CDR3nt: TGCGCCAGCAGCCCTACCGGGGCTGAAGCTTTCTTT

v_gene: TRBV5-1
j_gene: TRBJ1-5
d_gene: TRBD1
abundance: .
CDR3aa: CASSLGDRDNQPQHF
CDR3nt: TGCGCCAGCAGCTTAGGGGACAGGGACAATCAGCCCCAGCATTTT

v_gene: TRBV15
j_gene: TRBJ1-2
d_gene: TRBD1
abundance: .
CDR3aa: CATSREGTGERGYTF
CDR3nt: TGTGCCACCAGCAGAGAAGGGACAGGGGAGCGTGGCTACACCTTC

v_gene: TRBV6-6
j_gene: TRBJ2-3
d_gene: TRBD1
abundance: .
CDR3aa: CATTQRTGNTDTQYF
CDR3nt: TGTGCCACGACTCAGCGGACAGGGAACACAGATACGCAGTATTTT

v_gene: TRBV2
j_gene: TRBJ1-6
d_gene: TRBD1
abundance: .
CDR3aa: CASTVGQVVNSPLHF
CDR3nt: TGTGCCAGCACCGTGGGACAGGTCGTTAATTCACCCCTCCACTTT

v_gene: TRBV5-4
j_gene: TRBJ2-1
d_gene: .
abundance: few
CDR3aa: CASSLAYSNEQFF
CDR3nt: TGTGCCAGCAGCTTGGCCTACAGCAATGAGCAGTTCTTC

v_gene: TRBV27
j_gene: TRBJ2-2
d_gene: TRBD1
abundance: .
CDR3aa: CASIDGQGKIGTGELFF
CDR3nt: TGTGCCAGCATCGACGGACAGGGGAAGATCGGAACCGGGGAGCTGTTTTTT

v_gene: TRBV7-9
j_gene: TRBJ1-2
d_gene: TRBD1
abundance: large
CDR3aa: CASSLTGAGYGYTF
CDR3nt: TGTGCCAGCAGCTTAACAGGGGCCGGCTATGGCTACACCTTC

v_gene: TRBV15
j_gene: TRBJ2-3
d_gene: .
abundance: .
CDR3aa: CATSRGTVTDTQYF
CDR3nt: TGTGCCACCAGCAGAGGGACAGTCACAGATACGCAGTATTTT

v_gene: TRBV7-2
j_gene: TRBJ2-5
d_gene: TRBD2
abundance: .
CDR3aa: CASSPWGGQETQYF
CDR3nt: TGTGCCAGCAGCCCTTGGGGGGGCCAAGAGACCCAGTACTTC

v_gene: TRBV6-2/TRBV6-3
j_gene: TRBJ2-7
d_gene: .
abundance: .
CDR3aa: CASSYLEQGEEQYF
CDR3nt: TGTGCCAGCAGTTACCTCGAACAGGGTGAAGAGCAGTACTTC

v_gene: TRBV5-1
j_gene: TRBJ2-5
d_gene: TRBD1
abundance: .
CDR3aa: CASSLRDRGIGETQYF
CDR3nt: TGCGCCAGCAGCTTGCGGGACAGGGGGATCGGAGAGACCCAGTACTTC

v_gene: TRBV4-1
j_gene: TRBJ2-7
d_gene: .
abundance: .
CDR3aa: CASSHPGTNYYEQYF
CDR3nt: TGCGCCAGCAGCCATCCCGGGACAAATTACTACGAGCAGTACTTC

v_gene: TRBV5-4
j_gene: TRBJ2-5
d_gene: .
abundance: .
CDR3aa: CASTAGGVLETQYF
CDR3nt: TGTGCCAGCACAGCCGGAGGGGTGCTAGAGACCCAGTACTTC

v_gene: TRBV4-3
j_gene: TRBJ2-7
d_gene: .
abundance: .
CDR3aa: CASSQDRRGGNYEQYF
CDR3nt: TGCGCCAGCAGCCAAGATCGGAGAGGGGGGAACTACGAGCAGTACTTC

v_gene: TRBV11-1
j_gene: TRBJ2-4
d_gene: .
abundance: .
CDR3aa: CASSDPQGGIQYF
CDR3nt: TGTGCCAGCAGCGATCCTCAGGGGGGGATTCAGTACTTC

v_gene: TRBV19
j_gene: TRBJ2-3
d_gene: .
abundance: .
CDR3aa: CASKGQGLTDTQYF
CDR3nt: TGTGCCAGTAAAGGGCAGGGTCTGACAGATACGCAGTATTTT

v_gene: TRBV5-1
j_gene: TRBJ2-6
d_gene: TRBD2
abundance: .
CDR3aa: CASSLVGLAGGNSGANVLTF
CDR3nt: TGCGCCAGCAGCTTGGTAGGTCTAGCGGGGGGTAACTCTGGGGCCAACGTCCTGACTTTC